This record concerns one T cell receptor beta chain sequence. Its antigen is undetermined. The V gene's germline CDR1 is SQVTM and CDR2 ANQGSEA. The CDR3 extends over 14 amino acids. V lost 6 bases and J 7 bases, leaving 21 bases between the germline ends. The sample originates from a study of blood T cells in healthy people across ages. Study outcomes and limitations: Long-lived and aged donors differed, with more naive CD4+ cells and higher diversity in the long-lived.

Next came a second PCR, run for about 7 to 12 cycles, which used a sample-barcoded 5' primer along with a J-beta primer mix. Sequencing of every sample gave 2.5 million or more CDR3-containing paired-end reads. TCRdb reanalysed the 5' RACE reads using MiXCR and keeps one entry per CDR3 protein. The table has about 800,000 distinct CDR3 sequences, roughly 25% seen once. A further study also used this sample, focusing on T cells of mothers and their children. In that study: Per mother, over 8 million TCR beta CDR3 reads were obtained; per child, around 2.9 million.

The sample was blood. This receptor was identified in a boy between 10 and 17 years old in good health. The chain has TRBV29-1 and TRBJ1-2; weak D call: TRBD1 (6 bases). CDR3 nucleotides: TGCAGCGTATCAAAAAACAGGGATGATTTTGGCTACACCTTC. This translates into CSVSKNRDDFGYTF.